The T cell receptor beta chain described here comes from a study of blood T cell repertoires in COVID-19. Study information: The origin of the acute and convalescent COVID-19 samples was the United States, Italy and Spain.

Adults between roughly 18 and 95 years of age took part from some 25 US areas. Participants' own reports of clinical history determined their cohort assignment. This clone was found once. Methods used by the authors: By means of reference gene primer amplification, nucleated cell counts were estimated. The repertoire was sequenced with immunoSEQ multiplex PCR; TCRdb's copy has only in-frame clones and lacks some. V and J calls and clone size are copied from that table; D and trimming were computed from the DNA. The sample records under 300,000 clones, roughly 87% being singletons. Germline trimming cut 1 base from V and 2 bases from J; bases unmatched to any gene: 1. The germline gives CDR1 SQVTM, CDR2 ANQGSEA. CDR3 size: 13 residues.

This chain links TRBV29-1 with TRBJ2-5; 7 bases are a match to TRBD2. The clonotype was recovered from a woman aged 25-40 years with acute COVID-19. The sample taken for sequencing was PBMCs or T cells enriched from blood (not recorded which). The CDR3 is CSVEGREQETQYF. In DNA, the CDR3 is TGCAGCGTTGAAGGGCGGGAGCAAGAGACCCAGTACTTC.